The next 15 T cell receptor beta chains were all read from a single sample in a study of T cell repertoires in cytomegalovirus infection. For these TCRs, the target antigens are not known. TCRdb used MiXCR to reprocess the reads, holding one entry per CDR3 protein. This table holds about 920,000 distinct CDR3 sequences, less than 35% found once. The sequenced sample was cultured CD8+ T cells from PBMCs, obtained from culture after CMV antigen stimulation. The source is a human donor in good health (CMV status not recorded). Some clones in this sample may be carry-over from other donors' samples.

This clonotype was detected a few times. This chain's CDR3 is CASSSGTLYYGYTF. For the CDR3, the DNA is TGTGCCAGCAGCTCCGGGACATTGTACTATGGCTACACCTTC. V gene TRBV12-3 or TRBV12-4 combines with J gene TRBJ1-2; a possible D gene is TRBD1 (6 bases). CDR3 length: 14 residues. Trimming removed 6 bases at V and 3 bases at J, with 14 bases between.

This clonotype was picked up a small number of times. V is TRBV15 and J is TRBJ1-1; weak D call: TRBD1 (5 bases). Germline V lookup: CDR1 LNHNV, CDR2 YYDKDF (reference sequence). Trimming pared 6 bases from V and 7 bases from J, leaving 12 bases between. The CDR3 is 12 residues long. CDR3 nucleotides: TGTGCCACCAGAGACGACAGCCATGAAGCTTTCTTT. Its translation is CATRDDSHEAFF.

The chain combines TRBV15 with TRBJ1-4; 8 positions agree with TRBD1. V was clipped by 2 bases and J by 8 bases; unmatched bases: 10. The germline CDR1 and CDR2 sequences are LNHNV and YYDKDF (reference sequence). The length of the CDR3 is 16 residues. The CDR3 here is CATSRQTGGIGEKLFF. In nucleotides, the CDR3 is TGTGCCACCAGCAGACAAACAGGGGGTATTGGCGAAAAACTGTTTTTT.

The chain carries TRBV6-2 or TRBV6-3 and TRBJ2-6; D uncertain. From germline, CDR1 is MNHEY and CDR2 SVGEGT. The CDR3 totals 18 residues. V was clipped by 4 bases and J by 1 base, with 17 bases between them. Written as DNA, the CDR3 is TGTGCCAGCAGTTTCAACCGGGTCTTTCCTTCTGGGGCCAACGTCCTGACTTTC. Protein: CASSFNRVFPSGANVLTF.

This chain joins TRBV19 and TRBJ2-2; 7 nucleotides line up with TRBD2. CDR1 is LNHDA and CDR2 is SQIVND in the germline V gene (reference sequence). V shed 6 bases, J shed 7 bases, and the junction held 8 bases outside the gene matches. This CDR3 is 14 amino acids long. CDR3 DNA sequence: TGTGCCAGTAGATCGGGACTATTTCACGGGGAGCTGTTTTTT. It is translated as CASRSGLFHGELFF.

Ten or more counts support this clonotype. The J gene is TRBJ1-6, the V gene TRBV12-3 or TRBV12-4; no definite D call. The CDR3 extends over 17 amino acids. V was shortened by 3 bases and J by 5 bases, with 17 bases between the two germline ends. The CDR3 DNA is TGTGCCAGCAGTTTTCGACCCATTTTCGACCATAATTCACCCCTCCACTTT. Translated, it gives CASSFRPIFDHNSPLHF.

The chain is built from TRBV7-9 and TRBJ2-1; tentatively, D is TRBD2 (5 bases). Germline CDR1 SEHNR, CDR2 FQNEAQ (reference sequence). The CDR3 runs 16 residues. The V gene lost 6 bases and the J gene lost 0 bases, with 15 bases spanning the gap. CDR3 residues: CASSSTPGSSYNEQFF. Here the CDR3 DNA reads TGTGCCAGCAGTTCTACCCCGGGGAGCTCCTACAATGAGCAGTTCTTC. The full variable domain, completed using reference TRBV7-9 and TRBJ2-1, is DTGVSQNPRHKITKRGQNVTFRCDPISEHNRLYWYRQTLGQGPEFLTYFQNEAQLEKSRLLSDRFSAERPKGSFSTLEIQRTEQGDSAMYLCASSSTPGSSYNEQFFGPGTRLTVL.

In this sample, this clonotype turned up many times. This chain links TRBV12-3 or TRBV12-4 with TRBJ2-6; TRBD1 or TRBD2 may be the D gene (5 bases each). Trimming removed 7 bases at V and 2 bases at J, with 15 bases between. The CDR3 totals 16 residues. The CDR3, as DNA: TGTGCCAGCACCTCAAATGAGGGGACTGGGGCCAACGTCCTGACTTTC. Translating gives CASTSNEGTGANVLTF.

This clonotype was recorded many times. The genes are TRBV12-3 or TRBV12-4 and TRBJ2-7, with D perhaps assigned TRBD1 or TRBD2 (5 bases each). V shed 3 bases and J shed 3 bases, with 12 bases lying between them. This CDR3 is 14 amino acids long. This CDR3 is CASSLKRGNYEQYF. The CDR3 DNA reads as TGTGCCAGCAGTTTGAAGAGGGGAAACTACGAGCAGTACTTC.

The CDR3 DNA reads TGTGGCCAGGTTCCGGACAAAGGCTCCTACAATGAGCAGTTCTTC. Translation gives CGQVPDKGSYNEQFF. V usage is TRBV2 and J usage is TRBJ2-1; TRBD1 is a possible D gene (5 bases). The CDR3 covers 15 residues. Per the germline V gene, CDR1 is SNHLY and CDR2 is FYNNEI.

There are a few counts of this clonotype. The chain employs TRBV7-6 and TRBJ2-5; 9 bases map to TRBD1. The germline V gene encodes CDR1 SGHVS and CDR2 FNYEAQ. The CDR3 covers 15 residues. V lost 1 base and J lost 3; bases outside the gene matches: 3. The CDR3 DNA sequence: TGTGCCAGCAGCTTAGGGGGGACAGGGAAAGAGACCCAGTACTTC. Translated: CASSLGGTGKETQYF.

This clonotype was detected only a few times. The rearrangement uses TRBV29-1 and TRBJ2-3; 7 nucleotides agree with TRBD1. J was trimmed by 0 bases and V by 5 bases; bases with no gene match: 8. From germline, CDR1 is SQVTM and CDR2 ANQGSEA. CDR3 length equals 15 residues. The CDR3 is CSVTGADSSTDTQYF. The CDR3 DNA follows: TGCAGCGTTACAGGGGCAGACTCTAGCACAGATACGCAGTATTTT.

This chain connects TRBV7-9 to TRBJ1-2, with 7 bases aligning to TRBD1. Germline CDR1 is SEHNR and CDR2 is FQNEAQ (reference sequence). The CDR3 runs 14 residues. V trimming: 5 bases; J trimming: 2 bases; junction bases outside the gene matches: 5. CDR3 sequence reads: CASSPWDRNYGYTF. The CDR3, as DNA: TGTGCCAGCAGCCCCTGGGACAGAAACTATGGCTACACCTTC.

V usage is TRBV4-1 and J usage is TRBJ2-3; D uncertain. Germline CDR1 is MGHRA and CDR2 is YSYEKL. The CDR3 is 14 amino acids. Trimming removed 0 bases from V and 4 bases from J, with 8 bases in between. CDR3 sequence reads: CASSQDAAPDTQYF. As DNA, the CDR3 is TGCGCCAGCAGCCAAGATGCGGCGCCAGATACGCAGTATTTT.

The V and J genes are TRBV2 and TRBJ1-2; 8 bases match TRBD1. The junction had 8 bases not matched to a gene; V was cut back by 5 bases and J by 3 bases. The germline V gene encodes CDR1 SNHLY and CDR2 FYNNEI. The CDR3 is made up of 15 amino acids. In nucleotides, the CDR3 is TGTGCCAGCAGTCCAGGACAGGGCGATCACTATGGCTACACCTTC. Protein: CASSPGQGDHYGYTF.